The rows below give T cell receptor beta chains drawn from one sample of a study of T cell repertoires in cytomegalovirus infection. Each CDR3 protein is one row after TCRdb ran MiXCR on the reads. The data show about 300,000 distinct CDR3 sequences, with around 9.1% seen just once and about 2.3% held by the top ten. The sequencing sample was made of PBMCs. The receptors shown here come from a human donor in good health (CMV status not recorded). Some clones in this sample may be carry-over from other donors' samples. Both conserved end residues are part of each CDR3. D genes are given only for firm matches. Clone size appears in some rows only: once, few, many, or a class for an expanded clone.

d_gene	abundance	v_gene	j_gene	CDR3aa	CDR3nt
NA	many	TRBV6-5	TRBJ1-2	CASSFSPLGFYGYTF	TGTGCCAGCAGTTTCTCCCCGTTGGGGTTCTATGGCTACACCTTC
NA	many	TRBV28	TRBJ1-2	CASSFWQGYGYTF	TGTGCCAGCAGTTTCTGGCAGGGCTATGGCTACACCTTC
NA	NA	TRBV19	TRBJ2-4	CASTGTQRKNIQYF	TGTGCCAGCACTGGGACACAGCGGAAAAACATTCAGTACTTC
TRBD2	NA	TRBV2	TRBJ2-7	CAIKGLAGGPGYEQYF	TGTGCCATCAAGGGACTAGCGGGGGGCCCAGGATACGAGCAGTACTTC
NA	many	TRBV5-6	TRBJ1-3	CASSSNPEARNTIYF	TGTGCCAGCAGCTCCAATCCCGAAGCACGAAACACCATATATTTT
TRBD1	many	TRBV7-2	TRBJ1-4	CASSLVGTADNEKLFF	TGTGCCAGCAGCTTAGTAGGGACAGCCGATAATGAAAAACTGTTTTTT
NA	NA	TRBV6-6	TRBJ2-6	CASKNRAYGANVLTF	TGTGCCAGCAAAAACAGGGCCTACGGGGCCAACGTCCTGACTTTC
NA	NA	TRBV7-9	TRBJ2-7	CASSGQLAPYEQYF	TGTGCCAGCAGTGGACAGTTGGCCCCCTACGAGCAGTACTTC
NA	many	TRBV18	TRBJ1-2	CASSVDGYYGYTF	TGTGCCAGCTCTGTCGACGGGTACTATGGCTACACCTTC
TRBD1	few	TRBV5-4	TRBJ1-1	CASSQMTGLYTEAFF	TGTGCCAGCAGCCAAATGACAGGGTTGTACACTGAAGCTTTCTTT
NA	many	TRBV25-1	TRBJ2-6	CASSGPPPGANVLTF	TGTGCCAGCAGTGGTCCCCCGCCTGGGGCCAACGTCCTGACTTTC
NA	many	TRBV6-2/TRBV6-3	TRBJ2-1	CASTPLGRTTYNEQFF	TGTGCCAGCACCCCCCTCGGTAGGACCACTTACAATGAGCAGTTCTTC
NA	few	TRBV12-3/TRBV12-4	TRBJ2-2	CASSLAGGRLSTGELFF	TGTGCCAGCAGTTTAGCGGGGGGCAGGCTCTCCACCGGGGAGCTGTTTTTT
NA	NA	TRBV28	TRBJ1-5	CASSSQGNQTQHF	TGTGCCAGCAGCTCTCAGGGTAATCAGACCCAGCATTTT
NA	many	TRBV7-2	TRBJ2-7	CASSSSLTYEQYF	TGTGCCAGCAGCTCCAGCCTTACCTACGAGCAGTACTTC
TRBD1	few	TRBV9	TRBJ2-3	CASSSGQTTDTQYF	TGTGCCAGCAGCTCGGGACAGACCACAGATACGCAGTATTTT
NA	many	TRBV12-5	TRBJ2-1	CASGLSGGPYNEQFF	TGTGCTAGTGGTCTCTCGGGCGGCCCCTACAATGAGCAGTTCTTC
NA	many	TRBV29-1	TRBJ1-1	CSSARATNTEAFF	TGCAGCTCCGCCCGGGCGACGAACACTGAAGCTTTCTTT
TRBD1	many	TRBV10-3	TRBJ1-2	CAISGVGTGNYGYTF	TGTGCCATCAGTGGAGTTGGGACAGGGAACTATGGCTACACCTTC
TRBD1	many	TRBV6-6	TRBJ1-5	CASSHRGPYQPQHF	TGTGCCAGCAGTCACAGGGGGCCGTATCAGCCCCAGCATTTT
TRBD1	few	TRBV5-8	TRBJ1-6	CASSWEGGQGEILHF	TGTGCCAGCAGCTGGGAAGGGGGACAGGGCGAAATCCTCCACTTT
TRBD1	many	TRBV28	TRBJ1-2	CASTTGQGAWYGYTF	TGTGCCAGCACTACAGGACAGGGGGCTTGGTATGGCTACACCTTC
NA	NA	TRBV29-1	TRBJ2-5	CSVVLRHHQETQYF	TGCAGCGTTGTTCTGCGACACCACCAAGAGACCCAGTACTTC
NA	many	TRBV6-1	TRBJ1-1	CASTQPKTGMNTEAFF	TGTGCCAGCACCCAACCAAAAACAGGTATGAACACTGAAGCTTTCTTT
NA	few	TRBV2	TRBJ1-2	CASSAQVTGEIYGYTF	TGTGCCAGCAGCGCTCAAGTGACAGGCGAAATCTATGGCTACACCTTC
NA	NA	TRBV5-4	TRBJ1-6	CASSPEGFSPLHF	TGTGCCAGCAGCCCGGAGGGGTTTTCACCCCTCCACTTT
NA	many	TRBV6-2/TRBV6-3	TRBJ2-3	CASKFSDTQYF	TGTGCCAGCAAGTTTTCAGATACGCAGTATTTT
NA	NA	TRBV29-1	TRBJ2-1	CSVEWAFPSYNEQFF	TGCAGCGTTGAGTGGGCCTTTCCCTCCTACAATGAGCAGTTCTTC
NA	many	TRBV7-2	TRBJ1-6	CASSLLWGSPLHF	TGTGCCAGCAGCTTACTCTGGGGTTCACCCCTCCACTTT
TRBD1	few	TRBV29-1	TRBJ2-3	CSAQEQGHTDTQYF	TGCAGCGCTCAGGAACAGGGGCACACAGATACGCAGTATTTT
NA	NA	TRBV3-1	TRBJ1-1	CASSQWIGKYTEAFF	TGTGCCAGCAGCCAATGGATAGGGAAGTACACTGAAGCTTTCTTT
NA	few	TRBV3-1	TRBJ1-5	CASSTSGGSNQPQHF	TGTGCCAGCAGCACCTCGGGGGGCAGCAATCAGCCCCAGCATTTT
NA	few	TRBV4-3	TRBJ1-1	CASSQALSGSYAEAFF	TGCGCCAGCAGCCAAGCTTTGTCAGGGTCGTACGCTGAAGCTTTCTTT
NA	many	TRBV24-1	TRBJ2-2	CATSDPPGTSNTGELFF	TGTGCCACCAGTGATCCTCCCGGGACATCGAACACCGGGGAGCTGTTTTTT
TRBD1	many	TRBV7-2	TRBJ1-5	CASSPRDSNQPQHF	TGTGCCAGCAGCCCCCGGGACAGTAATCAGCCCCAGCATTTT
TRBD2	many	TRBV29-1	TRBJ2-1	CSAAVRLAGGNEQFF	TGCAGCGCAGCGGTAAGACTAGCGGGGGGAAATGAGCAGTTCTTC
NA	many	TRBV24-1	TRBJ2-5	CATSDSGRTQETQYF	TGTGCCACCAGTGATTCGGGTCGCACCCAAGAGACCCAGTACTTC
TRBD1	many	TRBV7-2	TRBJ1-5	CASSPPDRGLQPQHF	TGTGCCAGCAGCCCCCCGGACAGGGGTCTACAGCCCCAGCATTTT
NA	NA	TRBV20-1	TRBJ1-4	CSAPGRGNEKLFF	TGCAGTGCTCCTGGCAGGGGTAATGAAAAACTGTTTTTT
TRBD2	many	TRBV18	TRBJ2-1	CASSPEVAGSVYNEQFF	TGTGCCAGCTCACCTGAGGTAGCGGGGTCGGTCTACAATGAGCAGTTCTTC
TRBD1	many	TRBV28	TRBJ2-5	CASSSPGQGGETQYF	TGTGCCAGCAGTTCGCCGGGACAGGGAGGGGAGACCCAGTACTTC
TRBD1	many	TRBV7-2	TRBJ2-2	CASSSERGTANTGELFF	TGTGCCAGCAGCTCCGAGAGGGGGACAGCAAACACCGGGGAGCTGTTTTTT
TRBD2	few	TRBV28	TRBJ2-3	CASSLRRGLAGLGGDTQYF	TGTGCCAGCAGTTTAAGAAGGGGACTAGCGGGCCTCGGGGGAGATACGCAGTATTTT
TRBD1	many	TRBV6-1	TRBJ2-2	CASSPTGITGELFF	TGTGCCAGCAGCCCGACAGGGATCACCGGGGAGCTGTTTTTT
NA	NA	TRBV5-4	TRBJ2-2	CASGKAGSNTGELFF	TGTGCCAGCGGGAAGGCAGGATCGAACACCGGGGAGCTGTTTTTT
NA	many	TRBV6-2/TRBV6-3	TRBJ2-2	CASSYPLGPKNTGELFF	TGTGCCAGCAGTTATCCACTGGGACCAAAGAACACCGGGGAGCTGTTTTTT